This is a list of T cell receptor beta chains from one sample in a study of blood T cell repertoires in COVID-19. Measured with immunoSEQ multiplex PCR; TCRdb has only the in-frame clones, and not every one. The sample has about 180,000 clones, about 81% seen once. Source material: peripheral blood. Receptors originate from a woman of 80 years or more with COVID-19, enrolled during active disease. The CDR3 runs from the conserved cysteine through the conserved F or W. Each record gives: clone size, V gene, CDR3 protein. For some rows the clone size is stated as once, few or many, or as a class when expanded; others skip it.

- | TRBV7-2 | CASSLGLASGNEQYF
- | TRBV9 | CASSVDRVSQEIQYF
once | TRBV7-6 | CASSPETSGRHGEQFF
- | TRBV27 | CASSPYGITPSSYEQYF
- | TRBV7-9 | CASSGQGAWGYTF
few | TRBV6-6 | CASSRSQGEGGYTF
many | TRBV7-2 | CASSLAPGQGFYEQYF
- | TRBV5-1 | CASSFTGAGSSYEQYF
- | TRBV14 | CASSQDSRTSGSGDQETQYF
- | TRBV7-9 | CASSPRLRANTEAFF
- | TRBV20-1 | CSASLSGGTYEQYF
- | TRBV11-2 | CASSPGQGSNEKLFF
- | TRBV5-4 | CASSPPGITDTQYF
- | TRBV29-1 | CSVKEGAKDNQPQHF
- | TRBV5-6 | CASSSPGGAGGYTF
- | TRBV6-5 | CASREDSYEQYF
- | TRBV2 | CARAVGSGEKLFF
once | TRBV7-2 | CASSPQQGYNSPLHF
few | TRBV5-1 | CASSLGLAGAGELFF
- | TRBV19 | CASLAGGKVNTEAFF
- | TRBV3-1/TRBV3-2 | CASSQRQGALPQHF
once | TRBV19 | CASSGQGRETQYF
few | TRBV30 | CAWSDRANSPLHF
- | TRBV29-1 | CSVWDTTTNTGELFF
- | TRBV2 | CASNQGYYGYTF
- | TRBV28 | CASSRQGVAGYTF
- | TRBV6-5 | CITGRIDYGYTF
once | TRBV15 | CATRFSIGSQEQYF
- | TRBV2 | CASRRGLAGVETQYF
- | TRBV3-1/TRBV3-2 | CASSQGYVGYTF
- | TRBV27 | CASSLTASSYEQYF
- | TRBV6-5 | CASSQQEGWGEKLFF
few | TRBV16 | CASSQWRVGQGNYGYTF
- | TRBV3-1/TRBV3-2 | CASRRGQGNSPLHF
- | TRBV20-1 | CSASDLASGDYEQYF
once | TRBV10-3 | CAITPNRIEAFF
- | TRBV5-5 | CASSFGTEAFF
few | TRBV5-5 | CASSWTGEGEKLFF
once | TRBV7-9 | CASRPGLADFYNEQFF
once | TRBV11-1 | CASSRSLGEGETQYF
few | TRBV27 | CASSRGNNQPQHF
- | TRBV5-4 | CASSRTGDNEQFF